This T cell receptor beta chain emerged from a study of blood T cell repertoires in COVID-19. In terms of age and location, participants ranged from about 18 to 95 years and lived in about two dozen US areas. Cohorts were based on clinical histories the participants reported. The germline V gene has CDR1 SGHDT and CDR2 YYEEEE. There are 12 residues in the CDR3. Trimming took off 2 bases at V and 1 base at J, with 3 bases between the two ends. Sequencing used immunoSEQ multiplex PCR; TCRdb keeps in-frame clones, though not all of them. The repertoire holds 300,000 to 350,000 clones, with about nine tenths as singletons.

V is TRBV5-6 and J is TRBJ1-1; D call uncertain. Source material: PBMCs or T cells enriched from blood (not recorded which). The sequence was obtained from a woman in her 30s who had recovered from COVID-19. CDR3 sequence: CASSLANTEAFF. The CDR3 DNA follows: TGTGCCAGCAGCTTAGCGAACACTGAAGCTTTCTTT.